The 9 T cell receptor beta chains below all came from one sample that was sequenced in a study of blood T cell repertoires in COVID-19. This table comes from immunoSEQ multiplex PCR, and its TCRdb copy is limited to in-frame clones, with some not included. The table shows fewer than 250,000 clones, with around nine tenths occurring only once. The source material was peripheral blood. The receptors were gathered from a man aged 55-75 years who had recovered from COVID-19.

The V gene is TRBV10-3, the J gene TRBJ1-2, with 7 bases that match TRBD1. J was trimmed by 1 base and V by 5 bases; bases with no gene match: 7. This CDR3 is built from 15 residues. In germline, CDR1 is ENHRY, CDR2 SYGVKD. CDR3 region: CAISLTGSSNYGYTF. CDR3 DNA sequence: TGTGCCATCAGTTTGACAGGGAGTAGTAACTATGGCTACACCTTC.

The chain employs TRBV5-5 and TRBJ1-1; D possibly corresponds to TRBD1 (5 bases). Looked up from germline, CDR1 is SGHKS and CDR2 is YYEKEE (reference sequence). The CDR3 sequence is 15 residues long. V lost 0 bases and J lost 11, with 20 bases in between. CDR3 DNA sequence: TGTGCCAGCAGCTTGGACGGAGGGGCGATGAGGAGCGCTTTCTTT. Residues: CASSLDGGAMRSAFF.

The chain has TRBV6-5 and TRBJ1-3; 7 bases line up with TRBD1. Germline CDR1 MNHEY, CDR2 SVGAGI. This CDR3 is built from 15 residues. V shed 2 bases and J 4 bases; nucleotides not matched to a gene: 5. CDR3 in DNA: TGTGCCAGCAGTTACAGGGGGCTAACAGGAAACACCATATATTTT. This gives the protein CASSYRGLTGNTIYF.

This clone has only one observation. V gene TRBV5-8 combines with J gene TRBJ2-7, with 9 positions matching TRBD1. Per the germline V gene, CDR1 is SGHTS and CDR2 is YDEGEE. The CDR3 spans 16 residues. The J segment lost 0 bases and the V segment lost 4 bases, leaving 8 bases of the junction unmatched. The DNA for the CDR3 is TGTGCCAGCAGCGTTGGACAGGGGCCTTTCTCCTACGAGCAGTACTTC. Translated: CASSVGQGPFSYEQYF.

Only one count was recorded for this clone. The chain couples TRBV28 to TRBJ2-7, with 10 bases aligning to TRBD2. The germline gives CDR1 MDHEN, CDR2 SYDVKM. This CDR3 region has 15 residues. The trim removed 2 bases at V and 2 bases at J, leaving 3 bases unmatched. The CDR3 DNA reads TGTGCCAGCAGTTTAACTAGCGGGATGACCTACGAGCAGTACTTC. Translated: CASSLTSGMTYEQYF.

The V call is TRBV19, the J call TRBJ2-1; 13 bases are a match to TRBD2. Losses at the gene ends were 3 bases for V and 7 bases for J; bases not matched to a gene: 3. The CDR3 is 15 amino acids. Germline lookup yields CDR1 LNHDA and CDR2 SQIVND (reference sequence). CDR3 protein: CASSIGTSGKNEQFF. Written as DNA, the CDR3 is TGTGCCAGTAGTATTGGGACTAGCGGGAAGAATGAGCAGTTCTTC.

The chain couples TRBV5-1 to TRBJ1-6; 11 bases line up with TRBD1. The CDR3 runs 16 residues. The V and J ends lost 4 bases and 7 bases, in that order; junction bases with no gene match: 7. Germline assignment: CDR1 SGHRS and CDR2 YFSETQ. CDR3 residues: CASSHGQGARNSPLHF. CDR3 sequence (DNA): TGCGCCAGCAGCCACGGACAGGGGGCGCGGAATTCACCCCTCCACTTT.

The chain carries TRBV18 and TRBJ2-3; D uncertain. CDR3 length: 14 residues. Germline CDR1 reads KGHSH; CDR2 reads LQKENI. Trimming left V 4 bases short and J 3 bases short, with 11 bases between. The CDR3 here is CASSLSGYTDTQYF. The CDR3 DNA reads as TGTGCCAGCTCACTCTCAGGCTATACAGATACGCAGTATTTT. Complete variable domain (other parts from reference TRBV18 and TRBJ2-3): NAGVMQNPRHLVRRRGQEARLRCSPMKGHSHVYWYRQLPEEGLKFMVYLQKENIIDESGMPKERFSAEFPKEGPSILRIQQVVRGDSAAYFCASSLSGYTDTQYFGPGTRLTVL.

The CDR3 DNA reads TGTGCCAGCAGTTACGTTCTTAGCAATCAGCCCCAGCATTTT. Protein sequence: CASSYVLSNQPQHF. J is TRBJ1-5 and V is TRBV6-2 or TRBV6-3, with D hard to call. CDR1 MNHEY and CDR2 SVGEGT come from the germline V gene. Trimming shortened V by 2 bases and J by 0 bases, and 5 bases separated the two germline ends. This CDR3 comprises 14 residues.